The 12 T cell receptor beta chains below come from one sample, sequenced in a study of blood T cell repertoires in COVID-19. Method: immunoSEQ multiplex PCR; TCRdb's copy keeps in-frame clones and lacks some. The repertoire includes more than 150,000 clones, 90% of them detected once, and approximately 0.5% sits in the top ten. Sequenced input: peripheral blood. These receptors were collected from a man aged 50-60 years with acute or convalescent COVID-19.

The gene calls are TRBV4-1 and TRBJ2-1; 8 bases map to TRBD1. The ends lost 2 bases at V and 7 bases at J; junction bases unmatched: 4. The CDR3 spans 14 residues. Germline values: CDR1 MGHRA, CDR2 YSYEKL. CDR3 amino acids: CASSQRTGTNEQFF. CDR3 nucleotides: TGCGCCAGCAGCCAAAGGACAGGGACTAATGAGCAGTTCTTC.

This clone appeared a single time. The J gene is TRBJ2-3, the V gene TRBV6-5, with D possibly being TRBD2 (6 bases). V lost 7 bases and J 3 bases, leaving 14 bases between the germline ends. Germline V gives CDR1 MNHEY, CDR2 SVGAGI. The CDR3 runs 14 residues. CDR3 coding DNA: TGTGCCAGCATTAATGGGGGGAGAACAGATACGCAGTATTTT. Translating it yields CASINGGRTDTQYF.

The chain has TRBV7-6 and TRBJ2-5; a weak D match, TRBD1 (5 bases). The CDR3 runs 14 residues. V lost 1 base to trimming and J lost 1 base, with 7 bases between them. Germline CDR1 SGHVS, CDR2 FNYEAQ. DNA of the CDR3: TGTGCCAGCAGCTTAGAGGGGTTCCAAGAGACCCAGTACTTC. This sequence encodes CASSLEGFQETQYF.

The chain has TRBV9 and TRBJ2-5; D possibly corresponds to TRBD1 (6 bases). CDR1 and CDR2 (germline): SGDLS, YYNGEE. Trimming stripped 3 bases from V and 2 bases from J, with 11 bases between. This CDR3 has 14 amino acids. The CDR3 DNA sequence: TGTGCCAGCAGCGCGGGACACCTTCAAGAGACCCAGTACTTC. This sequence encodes CASSAGHLQETQYF. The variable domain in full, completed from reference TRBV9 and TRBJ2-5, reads DSGVTQTPKHLITATGQRVTLRCSPRSGDLSVYWYQQSLDQGLQFLIQYYNGEERAKGNILERFSAQQFPDLHSELNLSSLELGDSALYFCASSAGHLQETQYFGPGTRLLVL.

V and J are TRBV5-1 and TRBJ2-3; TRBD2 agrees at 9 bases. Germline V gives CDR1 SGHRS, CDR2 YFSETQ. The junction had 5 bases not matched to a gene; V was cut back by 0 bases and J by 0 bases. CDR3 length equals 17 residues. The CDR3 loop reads CASSLESSGDSTDTQYF. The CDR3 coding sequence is TGCGCCAGCAGCTTGGAGTCTAGCGGGGACAGCACAGATACGCAGTATTTT.

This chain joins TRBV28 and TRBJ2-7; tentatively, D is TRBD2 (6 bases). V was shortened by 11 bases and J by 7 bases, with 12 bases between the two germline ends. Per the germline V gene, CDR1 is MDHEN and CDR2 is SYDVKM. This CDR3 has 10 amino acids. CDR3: CAGPRGEQYF. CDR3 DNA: TGTGCCGGCCCTCGGGGGGAGCAGTACTTC.

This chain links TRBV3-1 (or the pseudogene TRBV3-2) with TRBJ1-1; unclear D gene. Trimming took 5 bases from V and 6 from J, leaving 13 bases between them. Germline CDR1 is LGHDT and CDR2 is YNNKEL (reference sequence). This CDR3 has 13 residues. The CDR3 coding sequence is TGTGCCAGCAGCTTCCTTGAGTTATCTGAAGCTTTCTTT. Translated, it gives CASSFLELSEAFF.

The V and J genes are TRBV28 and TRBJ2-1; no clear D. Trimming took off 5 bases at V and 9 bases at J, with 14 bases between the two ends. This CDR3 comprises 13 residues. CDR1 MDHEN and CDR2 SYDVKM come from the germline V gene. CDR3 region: CASSLQVLSEQFF. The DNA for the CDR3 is TGTGCCAGCAGTCTCCAGGTTTTGAGTGAGCAGTTCTTC.

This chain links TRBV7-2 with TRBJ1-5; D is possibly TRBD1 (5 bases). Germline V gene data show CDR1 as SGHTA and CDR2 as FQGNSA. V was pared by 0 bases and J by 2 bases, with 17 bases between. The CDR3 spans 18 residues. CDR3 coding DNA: TGTGCCAGCAGCTTAGCGCGGAGTGGGGGGTTCGGCAATCAGCCCCAGCATTTT. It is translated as CASSLARSGGFGNQPQHF.

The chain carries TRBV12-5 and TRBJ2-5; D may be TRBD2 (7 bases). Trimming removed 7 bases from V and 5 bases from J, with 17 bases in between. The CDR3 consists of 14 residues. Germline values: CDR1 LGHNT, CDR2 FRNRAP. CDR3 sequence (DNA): TGTGCTAGTGATGATGGAGGGGGAGGGGAGACCCAGTACTTC. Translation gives CASDDGGGGETQYF. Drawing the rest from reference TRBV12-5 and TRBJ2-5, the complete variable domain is DARVTQTPRHKVTEMGQEVTMRCQPILGHNTVFWYRQTMMQGLELLAYFRNRAPLDDSGMPKDRFSAEMPDATLATLKIQPSEPRDSAVYFCASDDGGGGETQYFGPGTRLLVL.

The CDR3 here is CASNLDPAGTGELFF. In DNA, the CDR3 is TGTGCCAGCAACCTGGACCCCGCGGGCACCGGGGAGCTGTTTTTT. The chain has TRBV6-1 and TRBJ2-2; possibly TRBD2 for D (5 bases). This CDR3 is 15 amino acids long. CDR1 and CDR2 from the germline V gene are MNHNS and SASEGT. With 7 bases removed from V and 4 bases from J, the gap between germline ends came to 16 bases.

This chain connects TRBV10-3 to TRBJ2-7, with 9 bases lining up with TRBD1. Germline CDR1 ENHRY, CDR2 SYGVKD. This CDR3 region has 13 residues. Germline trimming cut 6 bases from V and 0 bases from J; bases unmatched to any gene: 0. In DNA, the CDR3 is TGTGCCATCAGGGACAGGGGCTCCTACGAGCAGTACTTC. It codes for CAIRDRGSYEQYF.